Below are 26 T cell receptor beta chains sequenced from a single sample in a study of blood T cell repertoires in COVID-19. Method: immunoSEQ multiplex PCR; TCRdb's copy keeps in-frame clones and lacks some. In the table there are 45,000 to 50,000 clones, roughly 90% of which are singletons. Sequencing was carried out using peripheral blood. These receptors were collected from a human donor in a cohort sampled during active COVID-19.

The chain combines TRBV6-5 with TRBJ1-1, with unresolved D. This CDR3 has 12 residues. Germline CDR1 and CDR2: MNHEY and SVGAGI. Deletions cut 11 bases from V and 1 base from J, with 11 bases between. The CDR3 region has the DNA TGTGCCGGCAAGAACGGGAACACTGAAGCTTTCTTT. It codes for CAGKNGNTEAFF.

The chain carries TRBV7-8 and TRBJ2-2, with D perhaps matching TRBD1 (5 bases). Looked up from germline, CDR1 is SGHVS and CDR2 is FQNEAQ. V dropped 1 base and J dropped 1 base, with 7 bases sitting between them. The CDR3 length is 15 residues. The CDR3 region has the DNA TGTGCCAGCAGCTTAGTCAGGGTGAACACCGGGGAGCTGTTTTTT. Protein product: CASSLVRVNTGELFF.

The chain carries TRBV6-2 or TRBV6-3 and TRBJ2-7; D is unclear. This CDR3 spans 13 amino acids. Trimming shortened V by 2 bases and J by 6 bases, and 11 bases separated the two germline ends. Per germline, CDR1 MNHEY and CDR2 SVGEGT. This CDR3 is CASSYTDPPEQYF. Written as DNA, the CDR3 is TGTGCCAGCAGTTACACAGACCCCCCCGAGCAGTACTTC.

The rearrangement joins TRBV9 to TRBJ1-1; TRBD1 agrees at 7 bases. CDR1 and CDR2 (germline): SGDLS, YYNGEE. V gave up 4 bases and J gave up 5 bases; unmatched junction bases: 14. This CDR3 has 16 residues. The CDR3 spells CASSPRDSVLETEAFF. CDR3 in DNA: TGTGCCAGCAGCCCCCGGGACAGCGTACTTGAGACTGAAGCTTTCTTT. Drawing the rest from reference TRBV9 and TRBJ1-1, the complete variable domain is DSGVTQTPKHLITATGQRVTLRCSPRSGDLSVYWYQQSLDQGLQFLIQYYNGEERAKGNILERFSAQQFPDLHSELNLSSLELGDSALYFCASSPRDSVLETEAFFGQGTRLTVV.

The chain has TRBV5-4 and TRBJ2-7; 7 nucleotides agree with TRBD1. Germline trimming cut 3 bases from V and 5 bases from J; bases unmatched to any gene: 11. Germline V lookup: CDR1 SGHNT, CDR2 YYREEE (reference sequence). The CDR3 consists of 15 residues. CDR3 protein: CASSSGQRGLNEQYF. The CDR3 nucleotides are TGTGCCAGCAGCTCGGGACAGAGGGGTCTGAACGAGCAGTACTTC.

This clone was detected once. V usage is TRBV29-1 and J usage is TRBJ1-1, with D perhaps matching TRBD1 (5 bases). This CDR3 spans 13 amino acids. CDR1 and CDR2 from the germline V gene are SQVTM and ANQGSEA. The CDR3 region has the DNA TGCAGTGCTGAGTCCCAGGGAGGCACTGAAGCTTTCTTT. This gives the protein CSAESQGGTEAFF.

This sequence joins TRBV30 and TRBJ2-1; 9 nucleotides agree with TRBD1. The CDR3 totals 13 residues. V shed 7 bases, J shed 3 bases, and the junction held 4 bases outside the gene matches. Looked up from germline, CDR1 is GTSNPN and CDR2 is SVGIG (reference sequence). CDR3 DNA sequence: TGTGCCTCGGGACAGGGTAGCTACAATGAGCAGTTCTTC. This encodes CASGQGSYNEQFF. Combining the CDR3 with reference TRBV30 and TRBJ2-1 gives the whole variable domain SQTIHQWPATLVQPVGSPLSLECTVEGTSNPNLYWYRQAAGRGLQLLFYSVGIGQISSEVPQNLSASRPQDRQFILSSKKLLLSDSGFYLCASGQGSYNEQFFGPGTRLTVL.

The V and J genes are TRBV27 and TRBJ2-7, with TRBD1 matching 8 bases. The germline CDR1 and CDR2 sequences are MNHEY and SMNVEV (reference sequence). V lost 4 bases, J lost 7 bases, and 9 bases stayed unmatched. The CDR3 covers 14 residues. The CDR3 is CASSSGGPLGEQYF. The DNA of the CDR3 is TGTGCCAGCAGTTCAGGGGGCCCACTGGGGGAGCAGTACTTC.

V gene TRBV2 combines with J gene TRBJ2-1; 8 nucleotides agree with TRBD2. The CDR3 has 17 residues. Germline V lookup: CDR1 SNHLY, CDR2 FYNNEI. The V segment lost 2 bases and the J segment 1 base; nucleotides outside the gene matches: 7. For the CDR3, the DNA is TGTGCCAGCAGTGAAACGGGCGGGGGGTCGTCCTACAATGAGCAGTTCTTC. Translation: CASSETGGGSSYNEQFF.

CDR3 in DNA: TGTGCCAGCAGTCGTAGCGGGGGGATCTCCTACGAGCAGTACTTC. It encodes CASSRSGGISYEQYF. The chain combines TRBV6-5 with TRBJ2-7; 10 nucleotides match TRBD2. CDR1 is MNHEY and CDR2 is SVGAGI in the germline V gene. The CDR3 is 15 amino acids. After removal of 5 bases from V and 0 bases from J, the junction contained 4 bases not matched to a gene.

V and J are TRBV7-9 and TRBJ2-7; a weak D match, TRBD1 (6 bases). The CDR3 loop spans 16 amino acids. CDR1 and CDR2 from the germline V gene are SEHNR and FQNEAQ (reference sequence). V was shortened by 5 bases and J by 0 bases, with 17 bases between the two germline ends. This CDR3 reads CASSPLRDTHSYEQYF. CDR3 DNA sequence: TGTGCCAGCAGCCCACTCCGGGACACCCACTCCTACGAGCAGTACTTC.

This rearrangement joins TRBV7-3 to TRBJ1-1; maybe TRBD1 (6 bases). V was trimmed by 1 base and J by 7 bases, leaving 10 bases between them. CDR1 and CDR2 (germline): SGHTA, FQGTGA. The CDR3 is made up of 13 amino acids. The CDR3 nucleotides are TGTGCCAGCAGCTTAAACAGGGAAGTTGAAGCTTTCTTT. Its protein product is CASSLNREVEAFF.

This chain links TRBV12-3 or TRBV12-4 with TRBJ2-6; D unclear. CDR3 length equals 12 residues. V was shortened by 8 bases and J by 4 bases, with 6 bases between the two germline ends. CDR3 bases: TGTGCCAGCGGGCACGGGGCCAACGTCCTGACTTTC. Protein product: CASGHGANVLTF.

The rearrangement uses TRBV2 and TRBJ1-1; TRBD1 matches at 7 bases. The junction had 1 base not matched to a gene; V was cut back by 5 bases and J by 7 bases. CDR1 and CDR2 from the germline V gene are SNHLY and FYNNEI. The CDR3 length is 11 residues. DNA for the CDR3: TGTGCCAGCAGTCGGGACAGTGAAGCTTTCTTT. It yields the protein CASSRDSEAFF.

The rearrangement uses TRBV7-2 and TRBJ1-5; D ambiguous. Per germline, CDR1 SGHTA and CDR2 FQGNSA. Trimming stripped 1 base from V and 2 bases from J, with 6 bases between. The length of the CDR3 is 14 residues. The CDR3 here is CASSLDRGNQPQHF. CDR3 DNA: TGTGCCAGCAGCTTAGACAGAGGCAATCAGCCCCAGCATTTT.

V is TRBV5-5 and J is TRBJ2-3; D unclear. This CDR3 spans 15 amino acids. Between the trimmed V and J ends, which lost 0 bases and 6 bases, there was a span of 14 bases. Looked up from germline, CDR1 is SGHKS and CDR2 is YYEKEE (reference sequence). This CDR3 is CASSLGFSSTDTQYF. The DNA of the CDR3 is TGTGCCAGCAGCTTGGGATTTTCGAGTACCGATACGCAGTATTTT.

The rearrangement links TRBV12-3 or TRBV12-4 to TRBJ1-2; D not certain. The V end was cut by 1 base, the J end by 2 bases, with 5 bases between. The CDR3 covers 13 residues. The CDR3 reads CASSLGANYGYTF. The CDR3 region has the DNA TGTGCCAGCAGTTTAGGGGCCAACTATGGCTACACCTTC.

V and J are TRBV11-2 and TRBJ1-5; a possible D gene is TRBD1 (5 bases). V was trimmed by 3 bases and J by 3 bases, leaving 9 bases between them. CDR3 length: 14 residues. Per the germline V gene, CDR1 is SGHAT and CDR2 is FQNNGV. The CDR3 protein is CASSFTGNNQPQHF. The CDR3 coding sequence is TGTGCCAGCAGCTTTACAGGTAACAATCAGCCCCAGCATTTT.

This chain connects TRBV9 to TRBJ1-3; D uncertain. Per the germline V gene, CDR1 is SGDLS and CDR2 is YYNGEE. The CDR3 runs to 15 residues. Trimming took off 4 bases at V and 1 base at J, with 12 bases between the two ends. The CDR3 reads CASSLSGDSGNTIYF. In DNA form, the CDR3 reads TGTGCCAGCAGCTTGTCAGGCGATTCTGGAAACACCATATATTTT.

This chain uses TRBV9 with TRBJ1-2; no definite D call. V lost 4 bases and J 6 bases, leaving 22 bases between the germline ends. Germline V CDR1 and CDR2: SGDLS, YYNGEE. There are 16 residues in the CDR3. CDR3 nucleotide sequence: TGTGCCAGCAGCTCCTCACCCTCTAGACCAAAGGATGGCTACACCTTC. This codes for CASSSSPSRPKDGYTF.

V usage is TRBV5-6 and J usage is TRBJ1-1; D possibly corresponds to TRBD1 (5 bases). Looked up from germline, CDR1 is SGHDT and CDR2 is YYEEEE. This CDR3 spans 16 amino acids. Deletions cut 6 bases from V and 4 bases from J, with 22 bases between. For the CDR3, the DNA is TGTGCCAGCAACCTGAGACCCAGGGTTCAGGGCACTGAAGCTTTCTTT. Protein sequence: CASNLRPRVQGTEAFF.

This rearrangement joins TRBV6-5 to TRBJ1-1; D remains unclear. Trimming took off 5 bases at V and 3 bases at J, with 10 bases between the two ends. This CDR3 has 13 residues. Per germline, CDR1 MNHEY and CDR2 SVGAGI. DNA of the CDR3: TGTGCCAGCAGTATTCTTCGAGACACTGAAGCTTTCTTT. Translating it yields CASSILRDTEAFF.

The chain combines TRBV6-5 with TRBJ2-5, with a possible D match to TRBD1 (5 bases). Germline-derived CDR1 and CDR2 are MNHEY and SVGAGI. V was shortened by 10 bases and J by 5 bases, with 14 bases between the two germline ends. This CDR3 region has 12 residues. CDR3 sequence: CATQGPAETQYF. In DNA form, the CDR3 reads TGTGCCACCCAGGGCCCGGCGGAGACCCAGTACTTC.

The gene calls are TRBV28 and TRBJ1-2; no firm D call. The CDR3 spans 12 residues. Germline assignment: CDR1 MDHEN and CDR2 SYDVKM. Trimming took off 5 bases at V and 3 bases at J, with 7 bases between the two ends. The CDR3 is CASSEADYGYTF. DNA for the CDR3: TGTGCCAGCAGTGAAGCGGACTATGGCTACACCTTC.

V gene TRBV7-3 combines with J gene TRBJ2-1; no firm D call. The V end was cut by 4 bases, the J end by 8 bases, with 9 bases between. The germline V gene encodes CDR1 SGHTA and CDR2 FQGTGA. This CDR3 has 12 residues. The CDR3 loop reads CASSYRVDEQFF. CDR3 bases: TGTGCCAGCAGCTACCGAGTGGATGAGCAGTTCTTC.

V and J are TRBV5-1 and TRBJ1-1; D not certain. The CDR3 spans 14 residues. Trimming left V 4 bases short and J 5 bases short, with 15 bases between. CDR1 is SGHRS, CDR2 YFSETQ, per germline. The CDR3 here is CASSQVPGGTEAFF. The CDR3 coding sequence is TGCGCCAGCAGCCAAGTCCCAGGCGGGACTGAAGCTTTCTTT.